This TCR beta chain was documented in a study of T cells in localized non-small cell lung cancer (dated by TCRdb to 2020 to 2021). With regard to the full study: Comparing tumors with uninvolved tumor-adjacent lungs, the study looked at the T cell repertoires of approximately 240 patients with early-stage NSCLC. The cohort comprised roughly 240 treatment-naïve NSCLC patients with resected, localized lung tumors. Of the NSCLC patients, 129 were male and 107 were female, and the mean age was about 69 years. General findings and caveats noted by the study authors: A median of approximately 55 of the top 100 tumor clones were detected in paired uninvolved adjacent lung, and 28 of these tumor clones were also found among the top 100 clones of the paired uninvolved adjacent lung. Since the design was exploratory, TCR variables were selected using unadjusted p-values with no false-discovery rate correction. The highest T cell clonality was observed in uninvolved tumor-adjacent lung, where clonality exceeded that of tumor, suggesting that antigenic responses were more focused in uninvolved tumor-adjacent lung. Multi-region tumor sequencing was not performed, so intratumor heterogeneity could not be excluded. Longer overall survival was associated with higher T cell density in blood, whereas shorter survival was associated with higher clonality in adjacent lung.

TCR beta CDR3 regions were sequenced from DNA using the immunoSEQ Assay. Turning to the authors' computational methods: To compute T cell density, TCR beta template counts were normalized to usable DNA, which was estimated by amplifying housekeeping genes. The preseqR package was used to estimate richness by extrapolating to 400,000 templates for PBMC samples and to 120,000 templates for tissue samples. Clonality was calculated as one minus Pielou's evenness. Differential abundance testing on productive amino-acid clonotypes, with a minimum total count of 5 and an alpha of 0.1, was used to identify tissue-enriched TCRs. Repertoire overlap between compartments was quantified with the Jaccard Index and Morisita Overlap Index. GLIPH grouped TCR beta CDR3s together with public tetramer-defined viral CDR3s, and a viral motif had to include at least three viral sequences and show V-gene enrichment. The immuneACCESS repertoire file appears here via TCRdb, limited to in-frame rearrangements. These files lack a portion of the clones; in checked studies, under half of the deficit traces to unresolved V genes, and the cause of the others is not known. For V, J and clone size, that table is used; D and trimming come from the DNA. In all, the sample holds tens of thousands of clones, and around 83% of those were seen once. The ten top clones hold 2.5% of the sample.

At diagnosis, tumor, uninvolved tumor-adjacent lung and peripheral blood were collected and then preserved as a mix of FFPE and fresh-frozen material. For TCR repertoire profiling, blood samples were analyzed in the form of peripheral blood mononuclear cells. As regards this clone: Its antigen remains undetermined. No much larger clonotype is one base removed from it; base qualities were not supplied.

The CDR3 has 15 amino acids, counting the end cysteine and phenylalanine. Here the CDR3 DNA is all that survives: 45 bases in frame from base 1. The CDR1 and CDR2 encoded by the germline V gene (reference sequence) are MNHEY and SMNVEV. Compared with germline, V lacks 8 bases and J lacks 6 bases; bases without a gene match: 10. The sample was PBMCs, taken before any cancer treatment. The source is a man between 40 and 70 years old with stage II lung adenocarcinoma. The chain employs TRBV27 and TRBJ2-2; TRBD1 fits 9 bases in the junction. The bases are TGTGCCAGCCGCCGGGGGGACAGGGTGTCCGGGGAGCTGTTTTTT. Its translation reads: CASRRGDRVSGELFF.